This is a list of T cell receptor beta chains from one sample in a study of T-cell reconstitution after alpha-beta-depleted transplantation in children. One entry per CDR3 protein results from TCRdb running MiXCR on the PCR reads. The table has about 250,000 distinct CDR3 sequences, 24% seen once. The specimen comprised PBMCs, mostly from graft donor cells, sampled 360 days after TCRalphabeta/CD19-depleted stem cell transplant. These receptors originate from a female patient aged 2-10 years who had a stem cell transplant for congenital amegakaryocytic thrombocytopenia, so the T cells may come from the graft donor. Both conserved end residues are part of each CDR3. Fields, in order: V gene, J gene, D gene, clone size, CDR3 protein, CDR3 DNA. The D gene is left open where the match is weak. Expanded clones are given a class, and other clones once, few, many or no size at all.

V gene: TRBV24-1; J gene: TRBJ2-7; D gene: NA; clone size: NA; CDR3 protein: CATSQGFKQYF; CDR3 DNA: TGTGCCACCTCTCAGGGCTTCAAGCAGTACTTC
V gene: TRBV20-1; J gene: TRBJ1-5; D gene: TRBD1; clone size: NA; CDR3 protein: CSARNTGGPNQPQHF; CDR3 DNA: TGCAGTGCGAGAAATACAGGGGGCCCTAATCAGCCCCAGCATTTT
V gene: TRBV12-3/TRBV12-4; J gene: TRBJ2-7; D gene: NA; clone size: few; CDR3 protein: CASSLWLAYEQYF; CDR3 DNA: TGTGCCAGCAGTTTATGGTTAGCCTACGAGCAGTACTTC
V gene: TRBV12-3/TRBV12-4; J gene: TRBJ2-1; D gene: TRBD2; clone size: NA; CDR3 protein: CASTGGAGGTPRQFF; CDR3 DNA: TGTGCCAGCACGGGTGGGGCGGGAGGGACACCTCGGCAGTTCTTC
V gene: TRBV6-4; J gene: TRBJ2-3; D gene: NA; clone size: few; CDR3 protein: CASSDGGPTDTQYF; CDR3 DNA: TGTGCCAGCAGTGACGGGGGCCCCACAGATACGCAGTATTTT
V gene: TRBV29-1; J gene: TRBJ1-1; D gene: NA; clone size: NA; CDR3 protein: CSVGNPTKAGHEAFF; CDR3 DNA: TGCAGCGTTGGGAACCCTACAAAGGCCGGCCATGAAGCTTTCTTT
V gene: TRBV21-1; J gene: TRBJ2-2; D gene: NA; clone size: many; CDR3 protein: CASSKAPGGATGELFF; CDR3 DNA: TGTGCCAGCAGCAAAGCCCCGGGAGGGGCCACCGGGGAGCTGTTTTTT
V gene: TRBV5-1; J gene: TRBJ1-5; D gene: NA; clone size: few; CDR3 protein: CASSLIGNPNQPQHF; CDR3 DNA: TGCGCCAGCAGCTTGATAGGGAACCCCAATCAGCCCCAGCATTTT
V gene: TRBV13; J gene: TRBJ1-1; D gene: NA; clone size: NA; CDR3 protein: CASSLVGLMNTEAFF; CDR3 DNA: TGTGCCAGCAGCTTAGTTGGCCTGATGAACACTGAAGCTTTCTTT
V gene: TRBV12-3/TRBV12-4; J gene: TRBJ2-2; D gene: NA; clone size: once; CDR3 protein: CASRLSGAGNTGELFF; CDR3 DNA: TGTGCCAGCAGGTTATCAGGGGCCGGGAACACCGGGGAGCTGTTTTTT
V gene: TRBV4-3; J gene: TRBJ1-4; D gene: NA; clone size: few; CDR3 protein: CASSQMWDLNEKLFF; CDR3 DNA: TGCGCCAGCAGCCAAATGTGGGACCTAAATGAAAAACTGTTTTTT
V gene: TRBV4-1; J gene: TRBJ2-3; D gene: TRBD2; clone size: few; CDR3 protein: CASSQAAGDTDTQYF; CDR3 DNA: TGCGCCAGCAGCCAAGCAGCGGGGGACACAGATACGCAGTATTTT
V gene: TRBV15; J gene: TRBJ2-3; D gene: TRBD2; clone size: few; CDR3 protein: CATSRASGGPRDTQYF; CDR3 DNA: TGTGCCACCAGCAGAGCCAGCGGGGGCCCTCGAGATACGCAGTATTTT
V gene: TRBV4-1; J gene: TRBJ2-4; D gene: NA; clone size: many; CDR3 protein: CASSDQGSKNIQYF; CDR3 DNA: TGCGCCAGCAGCGATCAGGGGAGCAAAAACATTCAGTACTTC
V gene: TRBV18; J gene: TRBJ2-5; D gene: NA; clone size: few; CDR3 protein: CASSPPDGGSGTQYF; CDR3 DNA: TGTGCCAGCTCACCGCCAGACGGAGGGTCGGGGACCCAGTACTTC
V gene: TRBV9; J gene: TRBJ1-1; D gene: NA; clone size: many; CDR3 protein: CASSVIQGGTEAFF; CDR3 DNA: TGTGCCAGCAGCGTAATACAGGGAGGCACTGAAGCTTTCTTT
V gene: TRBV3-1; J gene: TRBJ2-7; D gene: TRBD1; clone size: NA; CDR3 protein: CASSQWTGQGPTYEQYF; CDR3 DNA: TGTGCCAGCAGCCAATGGACAGGACAGGGACCTACCTACGAGCAGTACTTC
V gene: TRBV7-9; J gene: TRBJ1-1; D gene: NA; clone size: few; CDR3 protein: CASSGLGQRNTEAFF; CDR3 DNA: TGTGCCAGCAGCGGCCTCGGACAGAGGAACACTGAAGCTTTCTTT
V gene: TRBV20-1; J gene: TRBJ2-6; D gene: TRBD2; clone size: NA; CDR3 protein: CSARPMTSGGSGANVLTF; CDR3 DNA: TGCAGTGCTAGACCTATGACTAGCGGGGGCTCTGGGGCCAACGTCCTGACTTTC
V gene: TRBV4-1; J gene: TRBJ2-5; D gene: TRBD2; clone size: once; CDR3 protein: CASSPGTRKETQYF; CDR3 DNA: TGCGCCAGCAGCCCCGGGACTAGAAAAGAGACCCAGTACTTC
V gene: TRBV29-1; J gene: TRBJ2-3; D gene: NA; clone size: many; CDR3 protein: CSVSPARLRSSTDTQYF; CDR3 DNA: TGCAGCGTCTCCCCTGCTCGCCTGAGGAGCAGCACAGATACGCAGTATTTT
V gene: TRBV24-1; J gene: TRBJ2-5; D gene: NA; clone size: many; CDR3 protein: CATSDFWETQYF; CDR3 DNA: TGTGCCACCAGTGATTTCTGGGAGACCCAGTACTTC
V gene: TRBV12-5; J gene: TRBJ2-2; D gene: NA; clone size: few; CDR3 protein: CASGSGYTGELFF; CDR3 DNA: TGTGCTAGTGGGTCCGGTTACACCGGGGAGCTGTTTTTT
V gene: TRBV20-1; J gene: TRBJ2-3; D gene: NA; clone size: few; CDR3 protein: CSAPRRLGEDTQYF; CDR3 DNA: TGCAGTGCCCCCAGAAGGCTCGGGGAAGATACGCAGTATTTT
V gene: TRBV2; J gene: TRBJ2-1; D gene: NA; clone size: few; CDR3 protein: CASRQWGYNEQFF; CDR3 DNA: TGTGCCAGCAGGCAGTGGGGGTACAATGAGCAGTTCTTC
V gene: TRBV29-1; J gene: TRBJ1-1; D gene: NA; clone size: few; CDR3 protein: CSVEDPSTGTDMNTEAFF; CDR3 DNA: TGCAGCGTTGAAGATCCGTCCACCGGGACGGACATGAACACTGAAGCTTTCTTT